The TCR beta chain described here comes from a study of blood T cells in healthy people across ages. Regarding the study as a whole: Strong correlation linked observed beta diversity and percent naive T cells.

This CDR3 contains 14 residues. The J segment lost 2 bases and the V segment lost 6 bases, leaving 7 bases of the junction unmatched. The table lists this clonotype with a few counts. Its specificity is unknown. Together with a sample-barcoded 5' primer, a J-beta primer mix was included in a second PCR lasting roughly 7 to 11 cycles. Using its own MiXCR run on the 5' RACE reads, TCRdb lists one record per CDR3 protein. The data contain almost 800,000 distinct CDR3 sequences, 58% of them singletons. The chain carries TRBV12-3 or TRBV12-4 and TRBJ2-7; 7 positions agree with TRBD1. Sequenced input: blood. This TCR derives from a man aged 25-40 years in good health. As DNA, the CDR3 is TGTGCCAGCAGACAGGGGTTCCCCCCCTACGAGCAGTACTTC. Translated, it gives CASRQGFPPYEQYF.